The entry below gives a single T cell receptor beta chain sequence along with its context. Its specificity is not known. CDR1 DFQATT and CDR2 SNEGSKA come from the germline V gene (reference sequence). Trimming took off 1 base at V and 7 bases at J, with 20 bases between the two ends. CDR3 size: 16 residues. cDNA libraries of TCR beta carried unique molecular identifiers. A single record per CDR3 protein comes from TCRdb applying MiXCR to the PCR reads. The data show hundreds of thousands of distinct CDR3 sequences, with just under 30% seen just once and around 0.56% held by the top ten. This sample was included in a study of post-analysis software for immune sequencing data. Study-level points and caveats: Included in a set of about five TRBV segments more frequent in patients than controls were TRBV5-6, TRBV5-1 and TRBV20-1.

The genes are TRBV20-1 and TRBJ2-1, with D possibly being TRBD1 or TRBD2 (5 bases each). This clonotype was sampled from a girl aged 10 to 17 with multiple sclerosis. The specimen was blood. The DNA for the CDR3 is TGCAGTGCTAGAGCGTATGGGGGATCTTCCAGGAATGAGCAGTTCTTC. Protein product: CSARAYGGSSRNEQFF.